This TCR beta chain was sequenced for a study of T cells in Graves' hyperthyroidism and ophthalmopathy. Researchers amplified the TCR beta CDR3 regions from RNA transcripts. The HTBI primer set was used in a first-round RT-PCR of the TCR CDR3. TCRdb fed the multiplex PCR reads into MiXCR, producing one record per CDR3 protein. Of some 500,000 distinct CDR3 sequences in the sample, roughly a sixth were seen once. This clonotype came up many times. V shed 6 bases and J shed 5 bases, with 14 bases lying between them. This CDR3 comprises 14 residues. The germline V gene has CDR1 MNHNS and CDR2 SASEGT. This rearrangement joins TRBV6-1 to TRBJ2-1; possibly TRBD2 for D (6 bases). The sequenced sample consisted of blood. The clonotype comes from a woman in her twenties or thirties with Graves' ophthalmopathy. Written as DNA, the CDR3 is TGTGCCAGCAGACAGGTACTAGCCGACAATGAGCAGTTCTTC. Residues: CASRQVLADNEQFF.